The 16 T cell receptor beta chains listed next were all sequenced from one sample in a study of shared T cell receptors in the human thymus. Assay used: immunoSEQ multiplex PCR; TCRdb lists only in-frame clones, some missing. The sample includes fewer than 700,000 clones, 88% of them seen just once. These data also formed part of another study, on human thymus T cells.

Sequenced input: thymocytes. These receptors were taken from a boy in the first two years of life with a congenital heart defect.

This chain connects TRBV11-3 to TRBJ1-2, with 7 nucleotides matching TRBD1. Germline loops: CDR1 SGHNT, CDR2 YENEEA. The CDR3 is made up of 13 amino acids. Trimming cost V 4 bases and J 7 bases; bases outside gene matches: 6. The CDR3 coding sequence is TGTGCCAGCAGCTCCGCGCGGACAGGTGGCTACACCTTC. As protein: CASSSARTGGYTF. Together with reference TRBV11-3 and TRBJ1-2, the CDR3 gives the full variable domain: EAGVVQSPRYKIIEKKQPVAFWCNPISGHNTLYWYLQNLGQGPELLIRYENEEAVDDSQLPKDRFSAERLKGVDSTLKIQPAELGDSAVYLCASSSARTGGYTFGSGTRLTVV.

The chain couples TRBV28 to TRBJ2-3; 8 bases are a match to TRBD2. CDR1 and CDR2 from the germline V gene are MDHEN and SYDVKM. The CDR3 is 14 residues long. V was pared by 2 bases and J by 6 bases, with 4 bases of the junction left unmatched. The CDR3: CASSLTGRVDTQYF. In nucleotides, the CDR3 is TGTGCCAGCAGTTTAACCGGGAGGGTGGATACGCAGTATTTT.

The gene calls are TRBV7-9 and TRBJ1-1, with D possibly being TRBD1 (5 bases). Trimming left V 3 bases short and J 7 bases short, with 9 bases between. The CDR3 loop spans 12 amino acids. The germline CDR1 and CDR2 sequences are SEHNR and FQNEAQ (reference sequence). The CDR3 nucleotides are TGTGCCAGCAGCTTCCAGGGCAGTGAAGCTTTCTTT. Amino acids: CASSFQGSEAFF.

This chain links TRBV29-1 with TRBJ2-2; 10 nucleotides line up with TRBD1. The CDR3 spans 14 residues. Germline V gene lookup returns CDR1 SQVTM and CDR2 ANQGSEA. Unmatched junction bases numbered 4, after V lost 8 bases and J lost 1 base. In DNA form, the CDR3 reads TGCAGCTATAGGGACAGGGGGAACACCGGGGAGCTGTTTTTT. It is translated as CSYRDRGNTGELFF.

The DNA for the CDR3 is TGCGCCAGCAGCTTGGGGGTGAGCCCCGGGACAGGGAGGGTCTACGAGCAGTACTTC. Its protein is CASSLGVSPGTGRVYEQYF. The chain uses TRBV5-1 and TRBJ2-7, with TRBD1 identical over 9 bases. The CDR3 covers 19 residues. The V gene end was trimmed by 0 bases and the J gene end by 3 bases; junction bases not matched to a gene: 16. Germline CDR1 and CDR2: SGHRS and YFSETQ.

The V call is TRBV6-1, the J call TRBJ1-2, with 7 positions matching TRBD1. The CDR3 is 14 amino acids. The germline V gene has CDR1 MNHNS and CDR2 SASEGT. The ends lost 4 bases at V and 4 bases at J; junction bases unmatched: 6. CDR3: CASSVKGGGYGYTF. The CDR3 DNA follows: TGTGCCAGCAGTGTTAAAGGGGGCGGCTATGGCTACACCTTC.

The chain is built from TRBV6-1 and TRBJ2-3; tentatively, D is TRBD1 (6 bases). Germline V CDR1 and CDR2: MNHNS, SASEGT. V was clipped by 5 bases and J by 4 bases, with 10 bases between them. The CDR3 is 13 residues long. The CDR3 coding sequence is TGTGCCAGCAGTAACAGGGTGGCAGATACGCAGTATTTT. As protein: CASSNRVADTQYF.

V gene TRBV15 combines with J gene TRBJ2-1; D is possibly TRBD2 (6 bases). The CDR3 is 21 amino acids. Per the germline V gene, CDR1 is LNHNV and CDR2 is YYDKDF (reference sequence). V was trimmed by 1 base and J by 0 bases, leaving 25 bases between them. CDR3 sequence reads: CATSRVGETGLPFSSYNEQFF. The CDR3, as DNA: TGTGCCACCAGCAGAGTTGGGGAAACGGGACTTCCTTTCAGCTCCTACAATGAGCAGTTCTTC.

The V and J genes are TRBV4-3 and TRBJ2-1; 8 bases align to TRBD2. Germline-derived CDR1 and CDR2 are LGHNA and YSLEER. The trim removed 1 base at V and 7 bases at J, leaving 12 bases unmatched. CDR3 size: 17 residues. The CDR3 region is CASSQGLPGGPENEQFF. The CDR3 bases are TGCGCCAGCAGCCAAGGACTCCCGGGAGGGCCGGAGAATGAGCAGTTCTTC.

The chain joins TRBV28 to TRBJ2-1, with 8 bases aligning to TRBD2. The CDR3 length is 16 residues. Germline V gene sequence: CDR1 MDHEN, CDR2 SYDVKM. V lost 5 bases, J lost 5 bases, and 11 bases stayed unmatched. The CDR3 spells CASSQRTSFGNNEQFF. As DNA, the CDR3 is TGTGCCAGCAGTCAGCGGACTAGCTTTGGAAACAATGAGCAGTTCTTC.

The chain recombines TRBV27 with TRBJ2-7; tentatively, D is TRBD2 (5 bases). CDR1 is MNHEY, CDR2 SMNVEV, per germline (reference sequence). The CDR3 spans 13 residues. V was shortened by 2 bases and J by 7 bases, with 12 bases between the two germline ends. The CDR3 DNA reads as TGTGCCAGCAGTTTAAGGCTCTCGGGGGAGCAGTACTTC. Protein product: CASSLRLSGEQYF.

This chain's CDR3 is CASSSNTRYEQYF. CDR3 sequence (DNA): TGTGCCAGCAGCTCCAACACCCGCTACGAGCAGTACTTC. The gene calls are TRBV5-4 and TRBJ2-7; D is uncertain. Germline assignment: CDR1 SGHNT and CDR2 YYREEE (reference sequence). V shed 3 bases and J shed 3 bases, with 10 bases lying between them. The CDR3 is made up of 13 amino acids.

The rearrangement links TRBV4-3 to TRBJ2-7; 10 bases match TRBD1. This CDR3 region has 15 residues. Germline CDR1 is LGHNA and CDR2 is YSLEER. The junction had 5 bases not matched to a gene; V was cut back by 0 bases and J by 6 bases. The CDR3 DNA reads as TGCGCCAGCAGCCAAGACGGGACAGGGGACCCCGAGCAGTACTTC. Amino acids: CASSQDGTGDPEQYF.

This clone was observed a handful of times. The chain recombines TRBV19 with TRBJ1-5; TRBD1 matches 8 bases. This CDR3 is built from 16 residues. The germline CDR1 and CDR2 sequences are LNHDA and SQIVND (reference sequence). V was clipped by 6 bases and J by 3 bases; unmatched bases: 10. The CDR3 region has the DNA TGTGCCAGTAGCCCTGGACAGGGAGGGATCAATCAGCCCCAGCATTTT. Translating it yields CASSPGQGGINQPQHF.

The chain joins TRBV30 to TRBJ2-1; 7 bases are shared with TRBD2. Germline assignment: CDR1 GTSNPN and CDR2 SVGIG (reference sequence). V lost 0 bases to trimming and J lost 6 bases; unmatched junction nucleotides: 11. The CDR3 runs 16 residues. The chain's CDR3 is CAWSVGRAGALNEQFF. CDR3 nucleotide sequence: TGTGCCTGGAGTGTAGGGCGGGCGGGAGCTCTCAATGAGCAGTTCTTC.

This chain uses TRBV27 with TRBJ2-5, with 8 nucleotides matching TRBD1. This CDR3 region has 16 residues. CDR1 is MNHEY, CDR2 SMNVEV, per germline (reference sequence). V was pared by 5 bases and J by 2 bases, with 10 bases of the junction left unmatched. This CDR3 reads CASSTPTGGRQETQYF. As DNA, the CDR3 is TGTGCCAGCAGTACCCCCACAGGGGGTAGACAAGAGACCCAGTACTTC.